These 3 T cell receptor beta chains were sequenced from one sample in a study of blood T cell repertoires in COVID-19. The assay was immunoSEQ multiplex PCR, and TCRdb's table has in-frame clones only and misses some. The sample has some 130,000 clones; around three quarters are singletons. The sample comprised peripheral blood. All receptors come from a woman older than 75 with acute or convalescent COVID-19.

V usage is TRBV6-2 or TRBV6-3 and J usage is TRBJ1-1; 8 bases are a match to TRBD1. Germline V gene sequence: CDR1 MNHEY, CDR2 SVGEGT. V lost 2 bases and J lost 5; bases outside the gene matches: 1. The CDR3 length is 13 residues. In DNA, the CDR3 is TGTGCCAGCAGTTACCGGACAGGGACTGAAGCTTTCTTT. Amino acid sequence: CASSYRTGTEAFF.

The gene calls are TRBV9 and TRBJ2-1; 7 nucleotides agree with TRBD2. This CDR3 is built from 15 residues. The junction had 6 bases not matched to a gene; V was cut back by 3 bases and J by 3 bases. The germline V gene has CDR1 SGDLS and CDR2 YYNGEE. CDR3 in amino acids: CASSESGVHYNEQFF. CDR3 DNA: TGTGCCAGCAGCGAAAGCGGGGTCCACTACAATGAGCAGTTCTTC.

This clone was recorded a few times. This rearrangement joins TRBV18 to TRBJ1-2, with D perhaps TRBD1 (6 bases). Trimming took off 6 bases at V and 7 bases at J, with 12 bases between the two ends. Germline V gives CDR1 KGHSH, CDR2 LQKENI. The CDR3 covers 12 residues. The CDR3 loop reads CASSPEQGGYTF. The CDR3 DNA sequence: TGTGCCAGCTCGCCAGAACAGGGTGGCTACACCTTC.